These 2 T cell receptor beta chains came from one sample sequenced in a study of T cells expressing NK-cell markers (dated by TCRdb to 2020 to 2022). The library was built by means of 5' RACE. Reads for this sample came from an Illumina HiSeq 2000. TCRdb reprocessed the reads and lists each CDR3 protein sequence as a single entry, with no DNA. The sample's table covers 550,000 to 600,000 distinct CDR3 sequences. The leading ten clones occupy under 4.5% of the sample. The sequenced sample consisted of blood T cells: a sorted CD56 or NKG2C T cell subset, CD4+ or CD8+ T cells, or bulk PBMC T cells (not recorded which). These receptors were taken from a man aged 18 to 29 in good health. Donor details come from another sample of the same person, matched by shared clones.

J is TRBJ1-6 and V is TRBV20-1; the D gene TCRdb calls, TRBD1, cannot be checked with no DNA. Germline V CDR1 and CDR2: DFQATT, SNEGSKA (reference sequence). The CDR3 has 14 amino acids. The CDR3 loop reads CSAQGHSSNSPLHF.

The genes are TRBV29-1 and TRBJ1-5; TCRdb proposes TRBD1, but this gene call is untestable without DNA. Germline V CDR1 and CDR2: SQVTM, ANQGSEA. This CDR3 contains 15 residues. This CDR3 reads CSPTGGEGSNQPQHF.